These 29 T cell receptor beta chains originate from one sample sequenced in a study of blood T cell repertoires in COVID-19. The data were produced by immunoSEQ multiplex PCR, yet TCRdb's version contains in-frame clones alone and is incomplete. The table includes some 97,000 clones, roughly 92% detected once. Sequenced sample: peripheral blood. The receptor set was obtained from a man between 65 and 79 years old with acute or convalescent COVID-19.

The chain is built from TRBV6-2 or TRBV6-3 and TRBJ2-3, with 7 bases aligning to TRBD2. The CDR3 extends over 15 amino acids. V trimming: 1 base; J trimming: 5 bases; junction bases outside the gene matches: 6. Germline V gene data show CDR1 as MNHEY and CDR2 as SVGEGT. This CDR3 is CASSYYAGDGDTQYF. The CDR3 DNA reads as TGTGCCAGCAGTTACTATGCGGGGGACGGAGATACGCAGTATTTT.

The gene calls are TRBV12-5 and TRBJ1-1; D is undetermined. Trimming stripped 6 bases from V and 1 base from J, with 12 bases between. The germline V gene has CDR1 LGHNT and CDR2 FRNRAP. This CDR3 is built from 14 residues. The CDR3 spells CASGGGPSNTEAFF. In DNA form, the CDR3 reads TGTGCTAGTGGGGGCGGGCCATCGAACACTGAAGCTTTCTTT.

V usage is TRBV6-1 and J usage is TRBJ2-2, with 7 bases identical to TRBD2. The CDR3 totals 16 residues. V dropped 3 bases and J dropped 0; count of bases not matched to a gene: 4. Germline CDR1 is MNHNS and CDR2 is SASEGT. CDR3 coding DNA: TGTGCCAGCAGTGACGTTCTAGCGGCGAACACCGGGGAGCTGTTTTTT. Amino acids: CASSDVLAANTGELFF.

V usage is TRBV12-3 or TRBV12-4 and J usage is TRBJ1-2; 7 bases agree with TRBD1. This CDR3 is built from 13 residues. J lost 6 bases, V lost 6 bases, and 7 bases had no gene match. CDR3 bases: TGTGCCAGCAGGACAGGGTGGGAGGATGGCTACACCTTC. Protein: CASRTGWEDGYTF.

This chain uses TRBV30 with TRBJ1-1, with TRBD1 matching over 7 bases. V trimming: 3 bases; J trimming: 4 bases; junction bases outside the gene matches: 2. In germline, CDR1 is GTSNPN, CDR2 SVGIG (reference sequence). The CDR3 has 12 residues. The CDR3 loop is CAWRRGLTEAFF. Written as DNA, the CDR3 is TGTGCCTGGAGGAGGGGGCTCACTGAAGCTTTCTTT.

This rearrangement joins TRBV4-1 to TRBJ2-1; 9 bases match TRBD2. J lost 7 bases, V lost 2 bases, and 12 bases had no gene match. Germline CDR1 MGHRA, CDR2 YSYEKL. The CDR3 contains 17 residues. As DNA, the CDR3 is TGCGCCAGCAGCCAACAAGGCGGCGGGAGGGCCGGGAATGAGCAGTTCTTC. The encoded protein is CASSQQGGGRAGNEQFF.

This chain uses TRBV6-5 with TRBJ2-7; the D is unclear. The V end lost 0 bases, the J end lost 0 bases, and 9 bases lay between the germline ends. Germline CDR1 is MNHEY and CDR2 is SVGAGI. The CDR3 contains 15 residues. CDR3 sequence (DNA): TGTGCCAGCAGTTACTCGAGTGTTAACTCCTACGAGCAGTACTTC. Protein product: CASSYSSVNSYEQYF.

The chain is built from TRBV11-3 and TRBJ1-2, with 10 nucleotides matching TRBD1. The germline V gene has CDR1 SGHNT and CDR2 YENEEA. V lost 3 bases, J lost 2 bases, and 3 bases stayed unmatched. This CDR3 spans 15 amino acids. The CDR3 coding sequence is TGTGCCAGCAGCTTCGGACAGGGGGGAAACTATGGCTACACCTTC. It encodes CASSFGQGGNYGYTF.

This sequence joins TRBV2 and TRBJ2-5, with a weak D call TRBD1 (5 bases). Germline CDR1 and CDR2: SNHLY and FYNNEI. V gave up 4 bases and J gave up 1 base, with 7 bases separating them. This CDR3 has 13 residues. CDR3 residues: CASSGQTQETQYF. The CDR3 DNA reads TGTGCCAGCAGTGGACAGACCCAAGAGACCCAGTACTTC.

The chain couples TRBV5-4 to TRBJ2-7, with 9 nucleotides matching TRBD1. The CDR3 covers 16 residues. Per germline, CDR1 SGHNT and CDR2 YYREEE (reference sequence). Trimming took 4 bases from V and 7 from J; bases not matched to a gene: 15. The CDR3 protein is CASSPKTGTGLIEQYF. The CDR3 DNA reads TGTGCCAGCAGCCCTAAAACCGGGACAGGGCTAATAGAGCAGTACTTC.

This sequence joins TRBV3-1 (or the pseudogene TRBV3-2) and TRBJ1-1; D remains unclear. Trimming left V 0 bases short and J 10 bases short, with 15 bases between. The CDR3 loop spans 14 amino acids. CDR1 and CDR2 from the germline V gene are LGHDT and YNNKEL (reference sequence). The CDR3: CASSQDHIGRGAFF. DNA of the CDR3: TGTGCCAGCAGCCAAGATCATATAGGACGGGGAGCTTTCTTT.

The genes are TRBV7-3 and TRBJ2-2; 7 bases are shared with TRBD2. Germline-derived CDR1 and CDR2 are SGHTA and FQGTGA. The CDR3 covers 17 residues. Germline trimming cut 2 bases from V and 1 base from J; bases unmatched to any gene: 7. CDR3 loop: CASSLLAGDWNTGELFF. The DNA of the CDR3 is TGTGCCAGCAGCTTACTGGCGGGAGACTGGAACACCGGGGAGCTGTTTTTT.

The gene calls are TRBV9 and TRBJ2-7; D uncertain. Germline V gene lookup returns CDR1 SGDLS and CDR2 YYNGEE. This CDR3 spans 12 amino acids. Trimming cost V 4 bases and J 5 bases, with 10 bases left between them. For the CDR3, the DNA is TGTGCCAGCAGCTCCGACTTAGACGAGCAGTACTTC. As protein: CASSSDLDEQYF.

The chain couples TRBV7-9 to TRBJ1-4; TRBD1 matches at 8 bases. The CDR3 is 12 residues long. V shed 1 base, J shed 14 bases, and the junction held 3 bases outside the gene matches. In germline, CDR1 is SEHNR, CDR2 FQNEAQ (reference sequence). CDR3 bases: TGTGCCAGCAGCTTAGGGACAGGGCAGCTGTTTTTT. Translating gives CASSLGTGQLFF.

As to this clone: The same CDR3 can be traced to other DNA sequences in this sample. The V and J genes are TRBV3-1 (or the pseudogene TRBV3-2) and TRBJ2-2, with D tentatively TRBD2 (6 bases). V lost 2 bases to trimming and J lost 3 bases, with 19 bases between them. This CDR3 is 18 amino acids long. Germline V gene data show CDR1 as LGHDT and CDR2 as YNNKEL (reference sequence). The CDR3 region has the DNA TGTGCCAGCAGCCAATACTCCCGTGGGGGAGGAGACACCGGGGAGCTGTTTTTT. This sequence encodes CASSQYSRGGGDTGELFF.

This clone has only one observation. The V call is TRBV10-3, the J call TRBJ1-2, with 8 bases aligning to TRBD1. CDR1 and CDR2 from the germline V gene are ENHRY and SYGVKD. Trimming at V came to 6 bases and at J to 4 bases, leaving 19 bases not matched to a gene. CDR3 length equals 18 residues. As DNA, the CDR3 is TGTGCCATCAGCCCCCTTTCCTCGGACAGGGAACGAGGCTATGGCTACACCTTC. It translates to CAISPLSSDRERGYGYTF.

V is TRBV11-2 and J is TRBJ2-3, with 10 bases that match TRBD2. Per the germline V gene, CDR1 is SGHAT and CDR2 is FQNNGV. With 5 bases clipped from V and 2 bases from J, the junction kept 4 bases outside the gene matches. The CDR3 contains 15 residues. The CDR3 nucleotides read TGTGCCAGCAGCCCTCTAGCGGGGGTCACAGATACGCAGTATTTT. It is translated as CASSPLAGVTDTQYF. The full variable domain, rest sourced from reference TRBV11-2 and TRBJ2-3, is EAGVAQSPRYKIIEKRQSVAFWCNPISGHATLYWYQQILGQGPKLLIQFQNNGVVDDSQLPKDRFSAERLKGVDSTLKIQPAKLEDSAVYLCASSPLAGVTDTQYFGPGTRLTVL.

The chain employs TRBV6-2 or TRBV6-3 and TRBJ1-2, with TRBD1 matching over 10 bases. V dropped 7 bases and J dropped 7; count of bases not matched to a gene: 6. The CDR3 has 13 residues. Per the germline V gene, CDR1 is MNHEY and CDR2 is SVGEGT. The CDR3 loop reads CASNPGQGSGYTF. The CDR3 bases are TGTGCCAGCAACCCGGGACAGGGGAGTGGCTACACCTTC.

This chain connects TRBV7-8 to TRBJ2-1; D possibly corresponds to TRBD2 (5 bases). The germline V gene has CDR1 SGHVS and CDR2 FQNEAQ. Trimming pared 5 bases from V and 7 bases from J, leaving 18 bases between. The CDR3 extends over 15 amino acids. The CDR3 protein is CASSLGRSRGNEQFF. In DNA form, the CDR3 reads TGTGCCAGCAGCCTAGGCCGTAGTCGGGGAAATGAGCAGTTCTTC.

The J gene is TRBJ1-2, the V gene TRBV28, with 7 bases aligning to TRBD1. CDR1 and CDR2 from the germline V gene are MDHEN and SYDVKM. Germline trimming cut 6 bases from V and 6 bases from J; bases unmatched to any gene: 7. The CDR3 contains 13 residues. The CDR3 protein is CASRRQGTDGYTF. As DNA, the CDR3 is TGTGCCAGCAGGCGACAGGGTACAGATGGCTACACCTTC.

This clone has just a few counts. The J gene is TRBJ2-7, the V gene TRBV7-6; 8 positions agree with TRBD2. V was clipped by 1 base and J by 3 bases; unmatched bases: 5. Germline V gene sequence: CDR1 SGHVS, CDR2 FNYEAQ. CDR3 length equals 15 residues. The CDR3 nucleotides read TGTGCCAGCAGCTTAGGGGCGAGCGGGAGCTACGAGCAGTACTTC. Protein product: CASSLGASGSYEQYF. Together with reference TRBV7-6 and TRBJ2-7, the CDR3 gives the full variable domain: GAGVSQSPRYKVTKRGQDVALRCDPISGHVSLYWYRQALGQGPEFLTYFNYEAQQDKSGLPNDRFSAERPEGSISTLTIQRTEQRDSAMYRCASSLGASGSYEQYFGPGTRLTVT.

The rearrangement uses TRBV29-1 and TRBJ2-7; tentatively, D is TRBD2 (6 bases). The CDR3 contains 11 residues. Germline loops: CDR1 SQVTM, CDR2 ANQGSEA. The V and J ends lost 4 bases and 4 bases respectively, with 8 bases between them. CDR3 protein: CSVGLGYEQYF. CDR3 DNA sequence: TGCAGCGTTGGACTAGGGTACGAGCAGTACTTC.

The chain uses TRBV29-1 and TRBJ1-2; D not resolved. The ends were cut back, 4 bases at V and 2 bases at J, with 5 bases in the middle. The CDR3 covers 11 residues. From germline, CDR1 is SQVTM and CDR2 ANQGSEA. The CDR3 loop is CSVAVNYGYTF. CDR3 bases: TGCAGCGTTGCGGTGAACTATGGCTACACCTTC.

V is TRBV5-1 and J is TRBJ2-7; D is uncertain. This CDR3 contains 13 residues. Germline CDR1 and CDR2: SGHRS and YFSETQ. The V and J ends lost 0 bases and 2 bases respectively, with 6 bases between them. The CDR3 bases are TGCGCCAGCAGCTTGGGCGAGGCCTACGAGCAGTACTTC. Residues: CASSLGEAYEQYF.

The J gene is TRBJ1-2, the V gene TRBV6-1, with D uncertain. Per the germline V gene, CDR1 is MNHNS and CDR2 is SASEGT. The CDR3 sequence is 12 residues long. Trimming took 2 bases from V and 4 from J, leaving 5 bases between them. CDR3 sequence reads: CASSELSYGYTF. CDR3 nucleotides: TGTGCCAGCAGTGAACTTTCCTATGGCTACACCTTC.

The V call is TRBV3-1 (or the pseudogene TRBV3-2), the J call TRBJ2-1; 10 bases map to TRBD2. The germline V gene encodes CDR1 LGHDT and CDR2 YNNKEL (reference sequence). The trim removed 0 bases at V and 15 bases at J, leaving 11 bases unmatched. This CDR3 comprises 15 residues. CDR3 bases: TGTGCCAGCAGCCAAGAAATACTTCTAGCGGGAGTTCGGTTCTTC. It codes for CASSQEILLAGVRFF.

The chain recombines TRBV6-4 with TRBJ1-1, with TRBD1 identical over 7 bases. The CDR3 has 14 amino acids. V lost 6 bases and J lost 1; bases outside the gene matches: 5. In germline, CDR1 is MRHNA, CDR2 SNTAGT. In nucleotides, the CDR3 is TGTGCCAGCAGGATGGACAGGTCGAACACTGAAGCTTTCTTT. This codes for CASRMDRSNTEAFF.

This chain connects TRBV27 to TRBJ1-1; D is unresolved. CDR3 length: 13 amino acids. V lost 6 bases, J lost 5 bases, and 13 bases lay in between. The V gene's germline CDR1 is MNHEY and CDR2 SMNVEV (reference sequence). The CDR3 region is CASRKRRWTEAFF. DNA for the CDR3: TGTGCCAGCAGGAAGCGGAGATGGACTGAAGCTTTCTTT.

The chain combines TRBV2 with TRBJ1-5; weak D call: TRBD1 (6 bases). V was pared by 7 bases and J by 4 bases, with 14 bases between. This CDR3 spans 14 amino acids. The germline gives CDR1 SNHLY, CDR2 FYNNEI. CDR3 protein: CASTLLGQNQPQHF. CDR3 DNA sequence: TGTGCCAGCACCCTACTAGGACAGAATCAGCCCCAGCATTTT.